This record looks at one TCR beta chain sequence and its context. Its target is unknown. Sequencing was performed with immunoSEQ multiplex PCR; in TCRdb, only in-frame clones are kept and a portion is missing. The sample contains about 16,000 clones, about 59% of which appear only once. This specimen comes from a study of neoadjuvant anti-PD-1 for oral cavity cancer. General observations from the study: Each response group had just three patients in TCR analyses. Non-responders to neoadjuvant nivolumab had significantly more clonal PBMC T cells than responders.

The V end was cut by 0 bases, the J end by 6 bases, with 19 bases between. The CDR3 consists of 17 residues. Germline assignment: CDR1 SGDLS and CDR2 YYNGEE. Stage II-IVA oral cavity squamous cell carcinoma was new and untreated by systemic or radiation therapy. The chain recombines TRBV9 with TRBJ2-1, with D perhaps TRBD1 (6 bases). This TCR derives from a person between 40 and 85 years old with oral cavity squamous cell carcinoma. Sequencing used PBMCs, obtained before nivolumab (anti-PD-1) treatment. The CDR3 DNA sequence: TGTGCCAGCAGCGTAGATGAGGGGGAGTCACCAACCAATGAGCAGTTCTTC. Translation: CASSVDEGESPTNEQFF.